Included here is one T cell receptor (beta chain) sequence, with context. Its specificity is unknown. This entry belongs to a study of cytomegalovirus exposure and HLA in healthy donors. Vbeta (60) and Jbeta (13) primers were used in the PCR. TCRdb's copy holds only in-frame clones and misses some; the assay was immunoSEQ multiplex PCR. In the table there are 150,000 or so clones, roughly three quarters of which are singletons. Study-wide results and caveats: Later on, a genetic analysis was performed. It linked a missense variant in DCLRE1C with V- and J-gene trimming of TCR beta. A later analysis reportedly identified an Asian-associated ancestry cluster as carrying fewer N-insertions than the roughly 700-donor mean.

Sequences were obtained from PBMCs. This clonotype was obtained from a man aged 25-40 years in good health and CMV-seropositive.

CDR3 in DNA: TGTGCCTGGAGTCCGGGACTAGTACATCCAGGGCAGTTCTTC. Translated, it gives CAWSPGLVHPGQFF. The rearrangement uses TRBV30 and TRBJ2-1; 8 bases are a match to TRBD2. The CDR3 length is 14 residues. The V gene's germline CDR1 is GTSNPN and CDR2 SVGIG (reference sequence). V shed 2 bases and J 12 bases; nucleotides not matched to a gene: 12.